One T cell receptor beta chain is described in this entry. The data derive from a study of T cell responses to AZD1222 COVID-19 vaccine. Clones were read by immunoSEQ multiplex PCR, and TCRdb kept only the in-frame ones, dropping some. Of 150,000 to 200,000 clones listed, roughly 92% were seen once; the top ten hold about 10%. There are 14 residues in the CDR3. The ends were cut back, 4 bases at V and 2 bases at J, with 13 bases in the middle. CDR1 and CDR2 (germline): SGHKS, YYEKEE (reference sequence). The starting material was peripheral blood, obtained on day 0 of AZD1222 vaccination. The clonotype comes from an adult in good health. This chain connects TRBV5-5 to TRBJ2-7, with a possible D match to TRBD1 (6 bases). Here the CDR3 DNA reads TGTGCCAGCAGCATTAGGACAGATGCCTACGAGCAGTACTTC. Translating gives CASSIRTDAYEQYF. Filled out from reference TRBV5-5 and TRBJ2-7, the complete variable domain reads DAGVTQSPTHLIKTRGQQVTLRCSPISGHKSVSWYQQVLGQGPQFIFQYYEKEERGRGNFPDRFSARQFPNYSSELNVNALLLGDSALYLCASSIRTDAYEQYFGPGTRLTVT.